The 22 T cell receptor beta chains below were found in one sample sequenced in a study of T cells in women clearing cervical HPV infection. TCRdb keeps only in-frame clones here, not all; method: immunoSEQ multiplex PCR. Its listing shows over 45,000 clones. Sequenced material: blood buffy coat. Every receptor here comes from a woman between 18 and 75 years old with a cervical HPV16 infection that either progressed to CIN3+ or cleared (not recorded which).

Of note for this clone: The sequence runs out 3 residues before the end of the CDR3; the remainder is reconstructed from the germline J gene. The chain employs TRBV6-1 and TRBJ2-5; a possible D gene is TRBD1 (6 bases). The germline V gene has CDR1 MNHNS and CDR2 SASEGT. V lost 1 base to trimming and J lost 2 bases, with 14 bases between them. CDR3 length: 16 amino acids. This chain's CDR3 is CASSEGVGTKQETQYF. Incomplete CDR3 DNA: TGTGCCAGCAGTGAAGGGGTAGGGACAAAGCAAGAGACC.

A note on this clone: The read is 3 residues too short to cover the CDR3 end, so that end is filled in from the germline J gene. The genes are TRBV5-4 and TRBJ2-1; 7 bases map to TRBD2. The CDR3 contains 15 residues. Unmatched junction bases numbered 11, after V lost 4 bases and J lost 7 bases. Germline values: CDR1 SGHNT, CDR2 YYREEE (reference sequence). CDR3 DNA, as far as it was read: TGTGCCAGCAGCCAAACTAGCGAGAGGAGGAATGAG. Translation gives CASSQTSERRNE. The CDR3 in its entirety is CASSQTSERRNEQFF. Variable domain in full (rest from reference TRBV5-4 and TRBJ2-1): ETGVTQSPTHLIKTRGQQVTLRCSSQSGHNTVSWYQQALGQGPQFIFQYYREEENGRGNFPPRFSGLQFPNYSSELNVNALELDDSALYLCASSQTSERRNEQFFGPGTRLTVL.

Remarks on this clone: Read data end 3 residues before the CDR3 end; the end is taken from the germline J gene. The V gene is TRBV18, the J gene TRBJ2-7; 14 nucleotides line up with TRBD2. Trimming cost V 3 bases and J 6 bases; bases outside gene matches: 7. CDR3 length: 16 amino acids. Germline loops: CDR1 KGHSH, CDR2 LQKENI. The CDR3 here is CASSPGLAGGAFEQYF. The covered CDR3 bases are TGTGCCAGCTCACCCGGACTAGCGGGGGGTGCGTTCGAG.

Points on this clone: Coverage ceases 3 residues before the CDR3 finishes, and the germline J gene fills in the end. The rearrangement uses TRBV19 and TRBJ2-3; 12 bases agree with TRBD2. The V gene's germline CDR1 is LNHDA and CDR2 SQIVND (reference sequence). The CDR3 loop spans 16 amino acids. CDR3 residues: CASSPTLAGGQETQYF. The sequenced part of the CDR3 DNA is TGTGCCAGTAGCCCTACTCTAGCGGGGGGGCAGGAGACG.

To note about this clone: The read ends 3 residues early relative to the CDR3; the germline J gene fills the gap. This sequence joins TRBV7-2 and TRBJ2-7; no firm D call. The germline V and J ends were trimmed by 7 bases and 1 base, with 5 bases remaining between them. The CDR3 extends over 11 amino acids. Per the germline V gene, CDR1 is SGHTA and CDR2 is FQGNSA. CDR3 DNA (partial): TGTGCCAGCACCCATTCCTACGAG. Residues: CASTHSYE. The whole CDR3 sequence reads CASTHSYEQYF. Filled out from reference TRBV7-2 and TRBJ2-7, the complete variable domain reads GAGVSQSPSNKVTEKGKDVELRCDPISGHTALYWYRQSLGQGLEFLIYFQGNSAPDKSGLPSDRFSAERTGGSVSTLTIQRTQQEDSAVYLCASTHSYEQYFGPGTRLTVT.

A word on this clone: The read terminates 3 residues ahead of where the CDR3 ends, so the germline J gene completes it. This rearrangement joins TRBV10-3 to TRBJ2-3; 13 nucleotides match TRBD2. In germline, CDR1 is ENHRY, CDR2 SYGVKD. This CDR3 contains 17 residues. J lost 3 bases, V lost 6 bases, and 9 bases had no gene match. CDR3 loop: CAIRGLAGTYSTDTQYF. The part of the CDR3 DNA that was read is TGTGCCATCAGGGGACTAGCGGGGACCTATTCGACAGATACG.

As for this clone: The missing CDR3 end, 3 residues past where the read stops, is filled in from the germline J gene. The chain has TRBV30 and TRBJ2-6; D might be TRBD1 (7 bases). Trimming left V 5 bases short and J 2 bases short, with 16 bases between. Germline CDR1 reads GTSNPN; CDR2 reads SVGIG (reference sequence). There are 16 residues in the CDR3. The CDR3 bases that were read are TGTGCCTGGTGCGCAGGGGGGCATACTGGGGCCAACGTC. This gives the protein CAWCAGGHTGANV. The full CDR3 is CAWCAGGHTGANVLTF.

In regard to this clone: The read terminates 3 residues ahead of where the CDR3 ends, so the germline J gene completes it. The chain couples TRBV20-1 to TRBJ1-6, with D possibly TRBD1 on 5 matching bases. The CDR3 extends over 11 amino acids. Germline loops: CDR1 DFQATT, CDR2 SNEGSKA (reference sequence). Partial CDR3 DNA: TGCAGTGCGGTACAGGACCTATCC. It specifies CSAVQDLS. The whole CDR3 protein reads CSAVQDLSLHF.

Of note for this clone: The read terminates 3 residues ahead of where the CDR3 ends, so the germline J gene completes it. This sequence joins TRBV7-6 and TRBJ2-5; perhaps TRBD1 as D (6 bases). Germline V lookup: CDR1 SGHVS, CDR2 FNYEAQ. CDR3 length: 18 residues. The ends were cut back, 1 base at V and 2 bases at J, with 20 bases in the middle. The CDR3 protein is CASSLVVRLGAHQETQYF. The part of the CDR3 DNA that was read is TGTGCCAGCAGCTTAGTGGTGAGGCTGGGGGCTCATCAAGAGACC.

The sequenced CDR3 bases are TGCGCCAGCAGCCGACAGGGTGCTAACTCCTACAATGAG. Its protein is CASSRQGANSYNE. In full, the CDR3 reads CASSRQGANSYNEQFF. The chain combines TRBV5-1 with TRBJ2-1, with 7 bases matching TRBD1. The CDR3 end is not reached by the read, which stops 3 residues before it; the germline J gene fills it in. V lost 4 bases and J lost 0; bases outside the gene matches: 7. CDR3 length: 16 amino acids. Per the germline V gene, CDR1 is SGHRS and CDR2 is YFSETQ.

On this clone itself: The sequence runs out 3 residues before the end of the CDR3; the remainder is reconstructed from the germline J gene. V is TRBV10-3 and J is TRBJ1-2; 8 bases match TRBD1. The trim removed 6 bases at V and 3 bases at J, leaving 6 bases unmatched. This CDR3 has 14 residues. Germline V gene sequence: CDR1 ENHRY, CDR2 SYGVKD. Partial CDR3 DNA: TGTGCCATCAGCGTACAGGGGGAGCACTATGGC. Encoded protein: CAISVQGEHYG. The entire CDR3 reads CAISVQGEHYGYTF.

Points on this clone: The CDR3 end lies 3 residues beyond the end of the read and is filled in from the germline J gene. The J gene is TRBJ2-7, the V gene TRBV29-1; the match to TRBD1 covers 9 bases. Trimming at V came to 7 bases and at J to 6 bases, leaving 4 bases not matched to a gene. Germline lookup yields CDR1 SQVTM and CDR2 ANQGSEA. This CDR3 has 11 residues. CDR3: CSAQQGAEQYF. CDR3 bases read: TGCAGCGCCCAACAGGGGGCCGAG.

Note on this clone: From the germline J gene comes the end of the CDR3, since the read stops 3 residues before it. The rearrangement links TRBV20-1 to TRBJ1-4; the D gene is possibly TRBD1 (5 bases). The V gene's germline CDR1 is DFQATT and CDR2 SNEGSKA (reference sequence). The CDR3 is 16 residues long. CDR3 residues: CSASPTVPAYNSPLFF. Incomplete CDR3 DNA: TGCAGTGCTAGCCCGACAGTACCTGCCTATAATTCACCA.

Comment on this clone: Its ends do not fully match the called genes, so a read error is possible. The read stops 3 residues short of the end of the CDR3; the missing end is completed from the germline J gene. This sequence joins TRBV5-6 and TRBJ2-3; a possible D gene is TRBD2 (5 bases). This CDR3 region has 15 residues. Germline V lookup: CDR1 SGHDT, CDR2 YYEEEE. The CDR3 sequence: CASTLELAGTDTQYF. CDR3 DNA (partial): TGTGCCAGCACGCTAGAGCTCGCGGGCACCGATACG. Filled out from reference TRBV5-6 and TRBJ2-3, the complete variable domain reads DAGVTQSPTHLIKTRGQQVTLRCSPKSGHDTVSWYQQALGQGPQFIFQYYEEEERQRGNFPDRFSGHQFPNYSSELNVNALLLGDSALYLCASTLELAGTDTQYFGPGTRLTVL.

Concerning this clone: Read coverage stops 3 residues before the CDR3 terminus; the germline J gene supplies the remainder. The chain couples TRBV20-1 to TRBJ2-3; a possible D gene is TRBD1 (7 bases). CDR3 length: 13 amino acids. The germline V gene encodes CDR1 DFQATT and CDR2 SNEGSKA (reference sequence). Incomplete CDR3 DNA: TGCAGTGCCAGGGGGGCAGGGAAGGAGACG. Amino acids: CSARGAGKET. The entire CDR3 protein reads CSARGAGKETQYF.

In regard to this clone: Read data end 3 residues before the CDR3 end; the end is taken from the germline J gene. The rearrangement uses TRBV2 and TRBJ2-3, with 7 bases identical to TRBD1. Germline V gene sequence: CDR1 SNHLY, CDR2 FYNNEI. This CDR3 contains 14 residues. The V gene end was trimmed by 8 bases and the J gene end by 1 base; junction bases not matched to a gene: 6. This chain's CDR3 is CASPPDRGTDTQYF. CDR3 bases read: TGTGCCAGCCCCCCCGACAGGGGCACAGATACG. Looking up the rest from reference TRBV2 and TRBJ2-3 gives the full variable domain: EPEVTQTPSHQVTQMGQEVILRCVPISNHLYFYWYRQILGQKVEFLVSFYNNEISEKSEIFDDQFSVERPDGSNFTLKIRSTKLEDSAMYFCASPPDRGTDTQYFGPGTRLTVL.

In regard to this clone: The read is 3 residues too short to cover the CDR3 end, so that end is filled in from the germline J gene. The V and J genes are TRBV29-1 and TRBJ2-3, with D tentatively TRBD2 (7 bases). V was cut by 4 bases and J by 8 bases, with 22 bases left in between. The CDR3 is made up of 15 amino acids. Germline lookup yields CDR1 SQVTM and CDR2 ANQGSEA. The chain's CDR3 is CSVVRGAGFSATQYF. Partial CDR3 DNA: TGCAGCGTTGTTCGGGGGGCTGGATTTTCGGCTACG.

On this clone: The read ends 3 residues shy of where the CDR3 ends; the end is completed using the germline J gene. This sequence joins TRBV5-1 and TRBJ2-3, with 8 bases that match TRBD2. CDR1 SGHRS and CDR2 YFSETQ come from the germline V gene. With 6 bases clipped from V and 0 bases from J, the junction kept 3 bases outside the gene matches. This CDR3 region has 14 residues. CDR3 bases read: TGCGCCAGCATGCGGGGGGATAGCACAGATACG. Its translation is CASMRGDSTDT. From start to end, the CDR3 is CASMRGDSTDTQYF. Full variable domain (rest looked up from reference TRBV5-1 and TRBJ2-3): KAGVTQTPRYLIKTRGQQVTLSCSPISGHRSVSWYQQTPGQGLQFLFEYFSETQRNKGNFPGRFSGRQFSNSRSEMNVSTLELGDSALYLCASMRGDSTDTQYFGPGTRLTVL.

As concerns this clone: The CDR3 extends 3 residues past the end of the read, so its final part is completed from the germline J gene. This sequence joins TRBV2 and TRBJ2-3; D might be TRBD1 (6 bases). Germline values: CDR1 SNHLY, CDR2 FYNNEI. The CDR3 is made up of 15 amino acids. The ends were cut back, 0 bases at V and 5 bases at J, with 12 bases in the middle. The sequenced CDR3 bases are TGTGCCAGCAGTGAAGCGCTTGGGGGCATAGATACG. It codes for CASSEALGGIDT. The CDR3, in full, reads CASSEALGGIDTQYF. The whole variable domain, remainder taken from reference TRBV2 and TRBJ2-3, is EPEVTQTPSHQVTQMGQEVILRCVPISNHLYFYWYRQILGQKVEFLVSFYNNEISEKSEIFDDQFSVERPDGSNFTLKIRSTKLEDSAMYFCASSEALGGIDTQYFGPGTRLTVL.

To note about this clone: The CDR3 end is not reached by the read, which stops 3 residues before it; the germline J gene fills it in. The V gene is TRBV12-3 or TRBV12-4, the J gene TRBJ1-4, with 10 bases matching TRBD1. Trimming removed 5 bases from V and 7 bases from J; junction bases left unmatched: 4. The CDR3 length is 14 residues. CDR3 DNA, as far as it was read: TGTGCCAGCAGTGGGACAGGGGTCGTTGAAAAA. Protein sequence: CASSGTGVVEK. The full CDR3 is CASSGTGVVEKLFF.

CDR3 amino acids: CASRGGEGVPQHF. The CDR3 bases that were read are TGTGCCAGTCGAGGGGGGGAGGGAGTGCCC. The J gene is TRBJ1-5, the V gene TRBV2; TRBD1 is a possible D gene (6 bases). The read ends 3 residues before the CDR3 terminus; that terminus is restored from the germline J gene. From germline, CDR1 is SNHLY and CDR2 FYNNEI. This CDR3 comprises 13 residues. V lost 9 bases to trimming and J lost 9 bases, with 18 bases between them.

As concerns this clone: The sequence runs out 3 residues before the end of the CDR3; the remainder is reconstructed from the germline J gene. V usage is TRBV19 and J usage is TRBJ2-2, with TRBD1 matching over 9 bases. CDR3 length equals 15 residues. Germline V gives CDR1 LNHDA, CDR2 SQIVND (reference sequence). V shed 7 bases and J 5 bases; nucleotides not matched to a gene: 8. The CDR3 DNA, read in part, is TGTGCCAGTACCGTTACAGGGGGCCCAACCGGGGAG. This sequence encodes CASTVTGGPTGE. The whole CDR3 is CASTVTGGPTGELFF. The whole variable domain, remainder taken from reference TRBV19 and TRBJ2-2, is DGGITQSPKYLFRKEGQNVTLSCEQNLNHDAMYWYRQDPGQGLRLIYYSQIVNDFQKGDIAEGYSVSREKKESFPLTVTSAQKNPTAFYLCASTVTGGPTGELFFGEGSRLTVL.